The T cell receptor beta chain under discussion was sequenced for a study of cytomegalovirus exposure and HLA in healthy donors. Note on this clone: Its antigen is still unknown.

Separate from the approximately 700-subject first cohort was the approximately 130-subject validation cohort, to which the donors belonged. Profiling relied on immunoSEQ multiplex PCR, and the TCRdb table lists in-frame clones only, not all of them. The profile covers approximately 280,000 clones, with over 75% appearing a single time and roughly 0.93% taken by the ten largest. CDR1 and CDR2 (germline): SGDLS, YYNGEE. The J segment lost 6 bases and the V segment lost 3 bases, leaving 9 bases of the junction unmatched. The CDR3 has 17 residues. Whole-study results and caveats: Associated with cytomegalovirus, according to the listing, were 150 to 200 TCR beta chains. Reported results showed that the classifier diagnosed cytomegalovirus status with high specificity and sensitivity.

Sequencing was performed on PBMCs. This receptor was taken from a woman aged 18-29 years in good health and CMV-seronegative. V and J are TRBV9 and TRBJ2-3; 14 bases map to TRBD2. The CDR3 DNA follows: TGTGCCAGCAGCGGATGGACTAGCGGGAGGTTGTTGGATACGCAGTATTTT. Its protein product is CASSGWTSGRLLDTQYF.